This TCR beta chain stems from a study of blood T cell repertoires in COVID-19. Looking at the study overall: Sites in the United States, Italy and Spain provided acute and convalescent COVID-19 samples.

Everyone who took part was roughly 18 to 89 years old, and they came from about two dozen US areas. During the 2 weeks before they entered the study, exposed participants had met someone with a PCR-confirmed or clinician-diagnosed COVID-19 case. Germline-derived CDR1 and CDR2 are GTSNPN and SVGIG (reference sequence). CDR3 length: 11 amino acids. Trimming stripped 3 bases from V and 12 bases from J, with 15 bases between. Profiled with immunoSEQ multiplex PCR; TCRdb holds only in-frame clones, not every one. The sample comprises roughly 180,000 clones, nearly 80% of which are singletons, and approximately 15% rests with the top ten.

Input material: PBMCs or T cells enriched from blood (not recorded which). The chain is built from TRBV30 and TRBJ2-7; possible D gene TRBD1, 5 bases. The receptor's source is a man aged 55 to 69 who had been exposed to COVID-19. The CDR3 is CAWRKDIILYF. In nucleotides, the CDR3 is TGTGCCTGGAGAAAGGACATTATTCTGTACTTC.